A single sample is the source of the 26 T cell receptor beta chains below, sequenced in a study of post-analysis software for immune sequencing data. Overall study findings and caveats: Higher frequency in patients than in controls was seen for about five TRBV segments, with TRBV5-6, TRBV5-1 and TRBV20-1 among them.

These receptors are not linked to any known antigen. Libraries were made from TCR beta cDNA, and they carried unique molecular identifiers. TCRdb fed the PCR reads into MiXCR, producing one record per CDR3 protein. The repertoire holds 430,000 or so distinct CDR3 sequences, roughly 40% seen once, with less than 8% in the top ten. Sequenced sample: blood. The receptors come from a girl aged 2 to 9 with multiple sclerosis.

This clonotype was seen a few times. The chain uses TRBV7-9 and TRBJ2-1; D unclear. Germline V gives CDR1 SEHNR, CDR2 FQNEAQ (reference sequence). V was cut by 2 bases and J by 12 bases, with 11 bases left in between. The CDR3 covers 12 residues. The CDR3 DNA is TGTGCCAGCAGCTTACCGGTCGACGGGCAGTTCTTC. This codes for CASSLPVDGQFF.

In its sample, this clonotype was seen once. The CDR3 DNA reads TGTGCCAGCAGTAGCACGGGACTTCTGACTGGGGCCAACGTCCTGACTTTC. Residues: CASSSTGLLTGANVLTF. The chain carries TRBV12-3 or TRBV12-4 and TRBJ2-6, with D possibly TRBD2 on 6 matching bases. The CDR3 totals 17 residues. V was pared by 5 bases and J by 2 bases, with 16 bases between.

This clonotype was seen more than once but under ten times. The chain links TRBV5-5 to TRBJ2-7; D is perhaps TRBD2 (5 bases). CDR3 length: 14 amino acids. Germline V gives CDR1 SGHKS, CDR2 YYEKEE (reference sequence). The V gene lost 4 bases and the J gene lost 5 bases, with 16 bases spanning the gap. The CDR3 nucleotides are TGTGCCAGCAGCATGGTTTCCGGGGTCGACGAGCAGTACTTC. Translation gives CASSMVSGVDEQYF. The full variable domain, completed using reference TRBV5-5 and TRBJ2-7, is DAGVTQSPTHLIKTRGQQVTLRCSPISGHKSVSWYQQVLGQGPQFIFQYYEKEERGRGNFPDRFSARQFPNYSSELNVNALLLGDSALYLCASSMVSGVDEQYFGPGTRLTVT.

This chain connects TRBV12-3 or TRBV12-4 to TRBJ2-3; D is unclear. V was shortened by 4 bases and J by 0 bases, with 11 bases between the two germline ends. The CDR3 extends over 15 amino acids. CDR3 bases: TGTGCCAGCAGTTCCCATTCGACTAGCACAGATACGCAGTATTTT. The encoded protein is CASSSHSTSTDTQYF.

The chain is built from TRBV12-3 or TRBV12-4 and TRBJ2-7; 12 bases line up with TRBD1. V trimming: 4 bases; J trimming: 5 bases; junction bases outside the gene matches: 9. This CDR3 comprises 16 residues. Written as DNA, the CDR3 is TGTGCCAGCAGTTCTCTTCCGGGACAGGGGGCGCACGAGCAGTACTTC. This gives the protein CASSSLPGQGAHEQYF.

This clonotype has only a few counts. This chain links TRBV29-1 with TRBJ2-3; 8 bases match TRBD1. CDR3 length equals 15 residues. Trimming took 3 bases from V and 12 from J; bases not matched to a gene: 17. The germline CDR1 and CDR2 sequences are SQVTM and ANQGSEA. CDR3 coding DNA: TGCAGCGTTGATTCAGGGGGCGGTTTAGTCGGCCTCCAGTATTTT. It specifies CSVDSGGGLVGLQYF.

This clonotype was seen a single time. The junction and the germline gene differ at one end; a read error may be behind it. V gene TRBV15 combines with J gene TRBJ2-5; D is unresolved. The DNA end is a closer match to TRBJ2-7, so the J assignment may be wrong. This CDR3 contains 13 residues. CDR1 is LNHNV and CDR2 is YYDKDF in the germline V gene (reference sequence). The CDR3 DNA reads TGTGCCATCAGCAGAGATCTGGCTTACGAGCAGTACTTC. Translation: CAISRDLAYEQYF.

The rearrangement links TRBV12-3 or TRBV12-4 to TRBJ1-1; 7 nucleotides line up with TRBD1. V shed 5 bases and J 5 bases; nucleotides not matched to a gene: 11. This CDR3 comprises 15 residues. Here the CDR3 DNA reads TGTGCCAGCAGTCTGCAGACAGGGCTAACAACTGAAGCTTTCTTT. The encoded protein is CASSLQTGLTTEAFF.

This clonotype appeared a few times. The V call is TRBV6-6, the J call TRBJ1-2, with D unclear. Germline lookup yields CDR1 MNHNY and CDR2 SVGAGI (reference sequence). Trimming took 8 bases from V and 4 from J, leaving 11 bases between them. This CDR3 spans 12 amino acids. CDR3: CASRSRPYGYTF. The DNA of the CDR3 is TGTGCCAGCCGTAGCAGGCCCTATGGCTACACCTTC.

This chain uses TRBV2 with TRBJ2-7; D ambiguous. Trimming removed 7 bases at V and 3 bases at J, with 16 bases between. Germline V gene sequence: CDR1 SNHLY, CDR2 FYNNEI. This CDR3 has 14 residues. The DNA for the CDR3 is TGTGCCAGCAATTTGGACCGTACCCACTACGAGCAGTACTTC. Its protein product is CASNLDRTHYEQYF.

This clonotype was counted only a few times. The V call is TRBV6-6, the J call TRBJ2-5; no clear D. This CDR3 region has 12 residues. V lost 0 bases and J lost 5, with 4 bases in between. Germline lookup yields CDR1 MNHNY and CDR2 SVGAGI (reference sequence). CDR3 sequence: CASSYSKETQYF. For the CDR3, the DNA is TGTGCCAGCAGTTACTCGAAGGAGACCCAGTACTTC.

This clonotype was seen only a few times. The chain employs TRBV20-1 and TRBJ2-3, with a weak D call TRBD1 (5 bases). This CDR3 region has 14 residues. V dropped 6 bases and J dropped 0 bases, with 13 bases sitting between them. Germline V gene lookup returns CDR1 DFQATT and CDR2 SNEGSKA (reference sequence). CDR3 loop: CSAPRVVSTDTQYF. The CDR3 DNA is TGCAGTGCACCCAGGGTCGTGAGCACAGATACGCAGTATTTT.

This clonotype was observed a handful of times. The V and J genes are TRBV15 and TRBJ2-3; 11 nucleotides agree with TRBD2. The CDR3 is made up of 16 amino acids. V shed 1 base and J 3 bases; nucleotides not matched to a gene: 3. Germline V lookup: CDR1 LNHNV, CDR2 YYDKDF (reference sequence). CDR3 in amino acids: CATSRVAGGPTDTQYF. In DNA, the CDR3 is TGTGCCACCAGCAGAGTAGCGGGAGGGCCAACAGATACGCAGTATTTT.

The gene calls are TRBV20-1 and TRBJ1-5; D unclear. CDR3 size: 12 residues. Trimming removed 8 bases from V and 2 bases from J, with 10 bases in between. Per germline, CDR1 DFQATT and CDR2 SNEGSKA (reference sequence). The CDR3 DNA reads as TGCAGTAGTAGGGTGGGCAATCAGCCCCAGCATTTT. Translating gives CSSRVGNQPQHF.

In the case of this clonotype: Relative to the germline gene, one junction end is altered; a read error may explain this. The rearrangement links TRBV18 to TRBJ1-2, with 7 bases that match TRBD1. The CDR3 has 14 amino acids. CDR1 is KGHSH and CDR2 is LQKENI in the germline V gene. CDR3 nucleotide sequence: TGTGCCAGCCCACCGACAGGGATGAACTATGGCTACACCTTC. Its protein product is CASPPTGMNYGYTF.

J is TRBJ2-7 and V is TRBV4-3, with 7 positions matching TRBD1. The CDR3 extends over 16 amino acids. The J segment lost 1 base and the V segment lost 1 base, leaving 7 bases of the junction unmatched. CDR1 and CDR2 from the germline V gene are LGHNA and YSLEER. The chain's CDR3 is CASSQGGTALSYEQYF. The CDR3 DNA is TGCGCCAGCAGCCAAGGAGGGACAGCTTTATCCTACGAGCAGTACTTC.

The CDR3 spells CASSYSDRGTWEQYF. As DNA, the CDR3 is TGTGCCAGCAGTTACTCCGACAGGGGGACCTGGGAGCAGTACTTC. The V gene is TRBV6-2 or TRBV6-3, the J gene TRBJ2-5; 9 bases match TRBD1. This CDR3 is 15 amino acids long. CDR1 and CDR2 (germline): MNHEY, SVGEGT. Trimming removed 0 bases from V and 11 bases from J; junction bases left unmatched: 10.

The rearrangement uses TRBV27 and TRBJ2-1; 7 bases fit TRBD2. The J segment lost 10 bases and the V segment lost 1 base, leaving 13 bases of the junction unmatched. The length of the CDR3 is 16 residues. Germline CDR1 reads MNHEY; CDR2 reads SMNVEV (reference sequence). Here the CDR3 reads CASSLYPAGRGYEQFF. DNA for the CDR3: TGTGCCAGCAGTTTATACCCAGCGGGAAGGGGCTACGAGCAGTTCTTC.

The genes are TRBV20-1 and TRBJ1-2; 8 bases align to TRBD1. Looked up from germline, CDR1 is DFQATT and CDR2 is SNEGSKA (reference sequence). There are 12 residues in the CDR3. V was pared by 2 bases and J by 6 bases, with 2 bases of the junction left unmatched. The CDR3 region is CSARRTGNGYTF. The CDR3, as DNA: TGCAGTGCTAGACGGACAGGGAATGGCTACACCTTC.

This clonotype has just a few counts. The chain joins TRBV15 to TRBJ1-1, with D maybe TRBD1 (6 bases). This CDR3 has 13 amino acids. Germline CDR1 LNHNV, CDR2 YYDKDF (reference sequence). V was shortened by 3 bases and J by 5 bases, with 10 bases between the two germline ends. The CDR3 protein is CATSSGQLTEAFF. In DNA form, the CDR3 reads TGTGCCACCAGCAGTGGACAGTTAACTGAAGCTTTCTTT.

This clonotype has a handful of counts. J is TRBJ2-7 and V is TRBV4-2; 11 bases map to TRBD2. V gave up 0 bases and J gave up 0 bases; unmatched junction bases: 4. CDR3 length: 17 amino acids. Germline V gene sequence: CDR1 LGHNA, CDR2 YNFKEQ. The DNA of the CDR3 is TGTGCCAGCAGCCAAGATGTGGGACTAGCGGACTCCTACGAGCAGTACTTC. It yields the protein CASSQDVGLADSYEQYF.

This rearrangement joins TRBV4-3 to TRBJ1-6, with 7 bases lining up with TRBD1. This CDR3 contains 16 residues. CDR1 LGHNA and CDR2 YSLEER come from the germline V gene. Unmatched junction bases numbered 8, after V lost 0 bases and J lost 9 bases. The CDR3 sequence is CASSQDYRGGGSPLHF. CDR3 DNA: TGCGCCAGCAGCCAAGATTACAGGGGTGGGGGTTCACCCCTCCACTTT.

The CDR3 here is CSARGAGGGPSYEQYF. In DNA form, the CDR3 reads TGCAGTGCTAGAGGGGCGGGCGGGGGGCCCTCCTACGAGCAGTACTTC. The chain carries TRBV20-1 and TRBJ2-7; TRBD2 matches 8 bases. From germline, CDR1 is DFQATT and CDR2 SNEGSKA (reference sequence). Unmatched junction bases numbered 8, after V lost 1 base and J lost 0 bases. The CDR3 is 16 amino acids.

This clonotype was recorded a few times. The chain recombines TRBV7-2 with TRBJ2-1; D unresolved. The germline CDR1 and CDR2 sequences are SGHTA and FQGNSA. The CDR3 has 14 residues. Trimming left V 1 base short and J 6 bases short, with 10 bases between. Here the CDR3 reads CASSLGTPGNEQFF. CDR3 DNA: TGTGCCAGCAGCTTAGGGACGCCAGGCAATGAGCAGTTCTTC. The complete variable domain, with remaining parts taken from reference TRBV7-2 and TRBJ2-1, reads GAGVSQSPSNKVTEKGKDVELRCDPISGHTALYWYRQSLGQGLEFLIYFQGNSAPDKSGLPSDRFSAERTGGSVSTLTIQRTQQEDSAVYLCASSLGTPGNEQFFGPGTRLTVL.

This clonotype was detected a few times. This sequence joins TRBV15 and TRBJ2-7; D not certain. This CDR3 contains 15 residues. Looked up from germline, CDR1 is LNHNV and CDR2 is YYDKDF (reference sequence). V was pared by 0 bases and J by 2 bases, with 11 bases between. In DNA form, the CDR3 reads TGTGCCACCAGCAGAGATCGGGCAGCCCCCTACGAGCAGTACTTC. Its protein product is CATSRDRAAPYEQYF.

The chain is built from TRBV19 and TRBJ2-1, with TRBD2 as a possible D gene (6 bases). The V gene's germline CDR1 is LNHDA and CDR2 SQIVND (reference sequence). The V end lost 2 bases, the J end lost 15 bases, and 11 bases lay between the germline ends. CDR3 length: 11 residues. The CDR3 region is CASSISGAPFF. CDR3 sequence (DNA): TGTGCCAGTAGTATATCGGGAGCGCCGTTCTTC.